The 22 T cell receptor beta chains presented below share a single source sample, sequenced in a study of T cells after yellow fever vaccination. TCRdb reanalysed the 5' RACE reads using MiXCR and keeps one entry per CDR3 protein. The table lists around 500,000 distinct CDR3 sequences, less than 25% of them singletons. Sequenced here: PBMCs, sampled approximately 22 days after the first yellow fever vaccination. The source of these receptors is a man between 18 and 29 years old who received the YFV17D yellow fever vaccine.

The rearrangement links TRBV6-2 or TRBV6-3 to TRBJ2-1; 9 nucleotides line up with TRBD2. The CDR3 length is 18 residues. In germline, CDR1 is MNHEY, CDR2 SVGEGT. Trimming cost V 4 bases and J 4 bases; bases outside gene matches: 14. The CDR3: CASSSYPISGGLYNEQFF. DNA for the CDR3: TGTGCCAGCAGTTCCTACCCGATTAGCGGGGGCCTATACAATGAGCAGTTCTTC.

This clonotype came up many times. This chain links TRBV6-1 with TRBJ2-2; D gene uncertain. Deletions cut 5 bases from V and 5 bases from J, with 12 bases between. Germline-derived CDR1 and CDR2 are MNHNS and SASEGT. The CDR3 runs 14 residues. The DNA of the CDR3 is TGTGCCAGCAGTAGGCGACCTGAAACCGGGGAGCTGTTTTTT. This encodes CASSRRPETGELFF.

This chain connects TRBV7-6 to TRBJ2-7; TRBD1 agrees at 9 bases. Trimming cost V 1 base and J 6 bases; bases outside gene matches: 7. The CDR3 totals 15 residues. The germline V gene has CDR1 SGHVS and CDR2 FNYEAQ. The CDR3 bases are TGTGCCAGCAGCTTAGTAACTTGGGACAGGGCCGAGCAGTACTTC. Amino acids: CASSLVTWDRAEQYF. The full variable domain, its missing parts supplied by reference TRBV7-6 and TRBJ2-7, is GAGVSQSPRYKVTKRGQDVALRCDPISGHVSLYWYRQALGQGPEFLTYFNYEAQQDKSGLPNDRFSAERPEGSISTLTIQRTEQRDSAMYRCASSLVTWDRAEQYFGPGTRLTVT.

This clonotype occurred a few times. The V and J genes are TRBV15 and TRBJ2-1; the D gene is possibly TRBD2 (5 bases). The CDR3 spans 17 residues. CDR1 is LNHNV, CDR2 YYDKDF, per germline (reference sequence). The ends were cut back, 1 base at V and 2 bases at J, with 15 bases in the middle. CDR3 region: CATSRVERLNPYNEQFF. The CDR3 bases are TGTGCCACCAGCAGAGTGGAGCGGCTTAATCCCTACAATGAGCAGTTCTTC.

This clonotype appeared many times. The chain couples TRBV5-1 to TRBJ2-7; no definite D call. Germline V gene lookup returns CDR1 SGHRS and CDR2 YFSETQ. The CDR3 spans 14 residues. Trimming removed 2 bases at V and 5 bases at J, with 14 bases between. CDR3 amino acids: CASSFEDVPHEQYF. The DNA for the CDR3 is TGCGCCAGCAGCTTCGAAGACGTTCCCCACGAGCAGTACTTC. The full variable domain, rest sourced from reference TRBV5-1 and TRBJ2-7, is KAGVTQTPRYLIKTRGQQVTLSCSPISGHRSVSWYQQTPGQGLQFLFEYFSETQRNKGNFPGRFSGRQFSNSRSEMNVSTLELGDSALYLCASSFEDVPHEQYFGPGTRLTVT.

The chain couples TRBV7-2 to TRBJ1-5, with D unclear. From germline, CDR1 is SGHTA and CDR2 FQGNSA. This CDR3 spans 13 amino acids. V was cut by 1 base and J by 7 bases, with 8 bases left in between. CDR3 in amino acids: CASSLDPPQPQHF. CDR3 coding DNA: TGTGCCAGCAGCTTAGACCCCCCGCAGCCCCAGCATTTT.

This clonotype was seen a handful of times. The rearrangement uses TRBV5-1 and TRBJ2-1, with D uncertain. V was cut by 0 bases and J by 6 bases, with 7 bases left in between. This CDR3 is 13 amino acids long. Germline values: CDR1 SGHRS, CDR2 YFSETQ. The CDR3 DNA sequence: TGCGCCAGCAGCTTGGTGCTCCCCAATGAGCAGTTCTTC. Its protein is CASSLVLPNEQFF. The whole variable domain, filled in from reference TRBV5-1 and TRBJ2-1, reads KAGVTQTPRYLIKTRGQQVTLSCSPISGHRSVSWYQQTPGQGLQFLFEYFSETQRNKGNFPGRFSGRQFSNSRSEMNVSTLELGDSALYLCASSLVLPNEQFFGPGTRLTVL.

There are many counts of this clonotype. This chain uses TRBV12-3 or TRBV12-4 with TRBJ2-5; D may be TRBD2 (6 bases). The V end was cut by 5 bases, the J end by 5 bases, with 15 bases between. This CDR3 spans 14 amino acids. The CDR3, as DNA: TGTGCCAGCAGTCCGAGGGTGGGAGGCGAGACCCAGTACTTC. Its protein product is CASSPRVGGETQYF.

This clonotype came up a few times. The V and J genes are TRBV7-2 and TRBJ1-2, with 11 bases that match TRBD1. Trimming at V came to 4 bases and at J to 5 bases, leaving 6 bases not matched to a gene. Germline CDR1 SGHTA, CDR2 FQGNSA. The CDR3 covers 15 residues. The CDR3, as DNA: TGTGCCAGCAGCTACATCGGGACAGGGGGTTATGGCTACACCTTC. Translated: CASSYIGTGGYGYTF.

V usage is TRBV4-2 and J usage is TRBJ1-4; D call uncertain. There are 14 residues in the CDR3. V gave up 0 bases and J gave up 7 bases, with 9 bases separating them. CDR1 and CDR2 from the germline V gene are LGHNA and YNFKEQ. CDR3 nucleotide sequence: TGTGCCAGCAGCCAAGACAGGAAGCGTGAAAAACTGTTTTTT. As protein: CASSQDRKREKLFF.

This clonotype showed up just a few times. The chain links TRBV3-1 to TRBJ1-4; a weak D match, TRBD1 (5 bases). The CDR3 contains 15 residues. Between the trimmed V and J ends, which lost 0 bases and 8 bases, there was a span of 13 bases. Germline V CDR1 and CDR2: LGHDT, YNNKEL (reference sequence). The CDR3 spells CASSQEYGAGEKLFF. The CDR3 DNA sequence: TGTGCCAGCAGCCAAGAGTACGGGGCTGGGGAAAAACTGTTTTTT. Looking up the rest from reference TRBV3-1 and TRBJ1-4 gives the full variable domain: DTAVSQTPKYLVTQMGNDKSIKCEQNLGHDTMYWYKQDSKKFLKIMFSYNNKELIINETVPNRFSPKSPDKAHLNLHINSLELGDSAVYFCASSQEYGAGEKLFFGSGTQLSVL.

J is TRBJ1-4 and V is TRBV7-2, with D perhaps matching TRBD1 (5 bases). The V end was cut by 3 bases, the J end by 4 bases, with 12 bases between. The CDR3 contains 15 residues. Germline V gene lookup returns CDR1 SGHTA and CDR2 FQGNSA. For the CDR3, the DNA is TGTGCCAGCAGCTTCGGCGGGGACTATAATGAAAAACTGTTTTTT. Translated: CASSFGGDYNEKLFF.

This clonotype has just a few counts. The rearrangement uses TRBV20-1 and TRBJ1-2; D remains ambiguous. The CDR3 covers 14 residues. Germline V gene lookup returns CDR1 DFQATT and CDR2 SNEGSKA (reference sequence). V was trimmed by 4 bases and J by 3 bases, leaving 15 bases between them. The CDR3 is CSAIGRMGHYGYTF. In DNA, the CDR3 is TGCAGTGCTATAGGGCGGATGGGTCACTATGGCTACACCTTC.

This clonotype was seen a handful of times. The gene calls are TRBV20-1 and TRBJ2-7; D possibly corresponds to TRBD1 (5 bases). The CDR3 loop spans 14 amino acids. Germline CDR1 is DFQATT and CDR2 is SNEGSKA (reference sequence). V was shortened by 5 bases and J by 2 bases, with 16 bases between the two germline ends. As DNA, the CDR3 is TGCAGTGCTTCCACCCGCCAGGGCGCCTACGAGCAGTACTTC. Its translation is CSASTRQGAYEQYF.

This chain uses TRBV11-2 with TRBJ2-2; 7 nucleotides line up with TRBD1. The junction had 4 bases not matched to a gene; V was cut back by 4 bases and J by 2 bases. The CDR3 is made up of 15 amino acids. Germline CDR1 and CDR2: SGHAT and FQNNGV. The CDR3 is CASSSNRGNTGELFF. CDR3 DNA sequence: TGTGCCAGCAGCTCCAACAGGGGTAACACCGGGGAGCTGTTTTTT.

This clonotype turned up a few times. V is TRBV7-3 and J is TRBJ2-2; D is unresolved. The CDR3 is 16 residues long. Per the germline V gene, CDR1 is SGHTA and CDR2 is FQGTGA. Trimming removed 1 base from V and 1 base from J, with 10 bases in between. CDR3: CASSLNAPGNTGELFF. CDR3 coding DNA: TGTGCCAGCAGCTTAAATGCGCCCGGGAACACCGGGGAGCTGTTTTTT.

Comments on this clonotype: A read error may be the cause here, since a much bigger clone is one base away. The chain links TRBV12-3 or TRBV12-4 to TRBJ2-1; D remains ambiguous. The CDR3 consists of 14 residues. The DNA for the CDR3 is TGTGCCTGCAGTTTACGCCGGATCTACAATGAGCAGTTCTTC. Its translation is CACSLRRIYNEQFF.

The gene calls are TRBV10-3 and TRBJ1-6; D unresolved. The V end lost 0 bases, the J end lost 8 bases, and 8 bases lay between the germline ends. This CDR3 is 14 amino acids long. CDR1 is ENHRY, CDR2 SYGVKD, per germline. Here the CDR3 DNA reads TGTGCCATCAGTGAGTCGGCAGCTTATTCACCCCTCCACTTT. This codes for CAISESAAYSPLHF.

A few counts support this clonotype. The CDR3 nucleotides are TGTGCCAGCTCACCACCCAGCGGGGTACACACAGATACGCAGTATTTT. Residues: CASSPPSGVHTDTQYF. This chain links TRBV18 with TRBJ2-3; TRBD2 matches 7 bases. The J segment lost 2 bases and the V segment lost 0 bases, leaving 5 bases of the junction unmatched. Germline CDR1 reads KGHSH; CDR2 reads LQKENI. The CDR3 loop spans 16 amino acids.

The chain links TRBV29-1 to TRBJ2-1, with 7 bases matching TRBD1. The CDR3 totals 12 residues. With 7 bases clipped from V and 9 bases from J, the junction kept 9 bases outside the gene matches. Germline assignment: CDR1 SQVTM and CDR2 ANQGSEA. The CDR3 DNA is TGCAGCGCCGGACAGGCGAGGGGTGAGCAGTTCTTC. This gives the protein CSAGQARGEQFF.

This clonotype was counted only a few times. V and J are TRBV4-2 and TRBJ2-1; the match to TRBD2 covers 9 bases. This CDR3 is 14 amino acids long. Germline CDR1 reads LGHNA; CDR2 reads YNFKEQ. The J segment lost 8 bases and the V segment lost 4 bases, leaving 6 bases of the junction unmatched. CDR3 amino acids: CASSPGLAKHEQFF. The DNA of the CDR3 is TGTGCCAGCAGCCCGGGACTAGCTAAGCATGAGCAGTTCTTC.

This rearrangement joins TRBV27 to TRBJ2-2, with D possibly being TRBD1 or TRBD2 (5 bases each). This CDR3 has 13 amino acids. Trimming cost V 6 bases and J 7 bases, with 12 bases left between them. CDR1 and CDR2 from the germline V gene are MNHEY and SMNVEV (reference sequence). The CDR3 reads CASSFGGGGELFF. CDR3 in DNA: TGTGCCAGCAGCTTTGGGGGTGGCGGGGAGCTGTTTTTT.